This TCR beta chain is drawn from a study of cytomegalovirus exposure and HLA in healthy donors. Germline values: CDR1 SGHRS, CDR2 YFSETQ. This CDR3 has 14 amino acids. Between the trimmed V and J ends, which lost 4 bases and 4 bases, there was a span of 14 bases. The PCR employed 60 Vbeta primers together with 13 Jbeta primers. Method: immunoSEQ multiplex PCR; TCRdb's copy keeps in-frame clones and lacks some. The table shows about 140,000 clones, with about three quarters occurring only once. This clone has only one observation. This TCR was sampled from a male donor in good health and CMV-seropositive. The sample consisted of PBMCs. The chain recombines TRBV5-1 with TRBJ2-5; D is possibly TRBD1 (5 bases). The CDR3 DNA sequence: TGCGCCAGCAGCCCACAGGAGCCAGGAGAGACCCAGTACTTC. Protein product: CASSPQEPGETQYF.